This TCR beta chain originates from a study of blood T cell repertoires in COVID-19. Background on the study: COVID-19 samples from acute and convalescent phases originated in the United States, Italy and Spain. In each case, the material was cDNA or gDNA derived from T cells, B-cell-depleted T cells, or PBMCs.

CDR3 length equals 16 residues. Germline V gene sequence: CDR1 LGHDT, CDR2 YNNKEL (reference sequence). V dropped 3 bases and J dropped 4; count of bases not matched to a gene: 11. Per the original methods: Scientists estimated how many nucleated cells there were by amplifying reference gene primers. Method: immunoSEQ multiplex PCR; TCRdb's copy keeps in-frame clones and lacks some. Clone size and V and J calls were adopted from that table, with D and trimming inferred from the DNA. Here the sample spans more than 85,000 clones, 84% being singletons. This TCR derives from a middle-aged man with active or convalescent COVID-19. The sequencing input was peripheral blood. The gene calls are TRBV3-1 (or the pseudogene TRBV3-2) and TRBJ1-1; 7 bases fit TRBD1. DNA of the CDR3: TGTGCCAGCAGCCAGCAGCAGGGGGTTAGTAGCACTGAAGCTTTCTTT. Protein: CASSQQQGVSSTEAFF.